The source of this T cell receptor (beta chain) is a study of blood T cell repertoires in COVID-19. Study in general: COVID-19 samples collected from the United States, Italy and Spain covered acute and convalescent phases. The cDNA or gDNA used as material had been derived from T cells, B-cell-depleted T cells, or PBMCs.

Original methodology: For nucleated cells, counts were estimated from reference gene primer amplification. Clones were sequenced by immunoSEQ multiplex PCR, and TCRdb holds only the in-frame ones, with some missing. The V and J calls and clone size come from that table; D and trimming were worked out from the DNA. Altogether roughly 120,000 clones are present, 90% being singletons, with the ten largest covering more than 3%. Germline values: CDR1 MGHDK, CDR2 SYGVNS. J was trimmed by 2 bases and V by 3 bases; bases with no gene match: 7. CDR3 size: 17 residues. V and J are TRBV25-1 and TRBJ2-3; 11 bases are a match to TRBD2. The sample was peripheral blood. The sequence came from a man aged 45 to 65 with active COVID-19. CDR3 sequence (DNA): TGTGCCAGCAGTGATTTGGGGACTAGCGGATTCACAGATACGCAGTATTTT. It is translated as CASSDLGTSGFTDTQYF.